The present T cell receptor beta chain was sequenced within a study of early T cells in non-severe SARS-CoV-2 infection (dated by TCRdb to the early 2020s). In the study overall: Because TCR sequencing relied on bulk RNA taken from unsorted whole blood, pairing of alpha and beta chains was not possible. Summary of the overall study and its limitations: VDJdb matching was skewed toward anti-spike CD8 responses, so virus-specific expansions were likely underestimated and private and CD4 specificities were missed.

The study was a case-control design nested within a healthcare worker cohort in London, UK, with weekly nasopharyngeal swab PCR tests and blood sampling. Healthcare workers were enrolled in the week of the UK lockdown, from 23 to 31 March 2020, and were followed every week for up to roughly 16 weeks. Turning to this clonotype: Its cognate antigen has yet to be identified. No base quality values were provided; no much bigger clone lies one nucleotide off.

From the germline V gene, CDR1 is MDHEN and CDR2 is SYDVKM. V loses 6 bases of germline sequence and J loses 4 bases, and the interval between the two ends is 16 bases. The CDR3, from cysteine to phenylalanine, totals 15 residues. Only the CDR3 DNA is retained, 45 bases long and in frame from the first base. The library was built by means of 5' RACE. Reads for this sample came from a NextSeq 500. Unique molecular identifiers were attached to individual cDNA molecules in the TCR library protocol so that sequencing error and PCR bias could be corrected. Both TCR alpha and beta chains were sequenced, and tight co-correlation was observed between alpha and beta sequence abundances in each sample. The study's processing was this. Decombinator V4 was used to annotate TCR sequences for V gene, J gene and CDR3. TCRs were defined as expanded if a significant change between any two time points was detected under a Poisson model with p below 0.0001. TCR abundances were normalised to the total number of TCRs sequenced per sample and expressed as counts per million. MAIT TCRs were defined by TRAV1-2 paired with TRAJ12, TRAJ20 or TRAJ33, and iNKT TCRs by TRAV10 paired with TRAJ18. VDJdb, accessed 1 November 2021, was searched for CMV, EBV and SARS-CoV-2 annotated TCRs, excluding TCRs annotated for multiple antigens. TCRdb took the public reads, trimmed them with fastp at Q25, ran MiXCR for clone calling and kept in-frame beta chains. Identical CDR3 proteins give one entry, which carries the most common genes and DNA. The V and J calls were determined by TCRdb, not by the authors. Here the sample has fewer than 120,000 distinct CDR3 sequences; 10% to 15% occur a single time. 3.5% to 4% of the sample is taken by the ten largest.

This clonotype was sampled from an adult who was a healthcare worker with PCR-confirmed SARS-CoV-2 infection or an uninfected control (not recorded which). Recombination joined TRBV28 with TRBJ2-1; 5 matching bases give a weak D call of TRBD1. The sequences come from whole blood, collected at baseline. Here is the DNA: TGTGCCAGCAGACCTGACAGTGATGATTACAATGAGCAGTTCTTC. This is translated as CASRPDSDDYNEQFF.